This T cell receptor beta chain emerged from a study of Ad26.COV2.S vaccination and SARS-CoV-2 variants. Study results and limitations: Substantial response breadth was reportedly seen for spike-specific CD8+ and CD4+ T cells after vaccination.

This clone was seen a handful of times. The antigen is unknown. The assay was immunoSEQ multiplex PCR, and TCRdb's table has in-frame clones only and misses some. This sample has about 100,000 clones, with less than 85% found just once. Germline lookup yields CDR1 KGHDR and CDR2 SFDVKD. The V gene end was trimmed by 6 bases and the J gene end by 4 bases; junction bases not matched to a gene: 7. There are 14 residues in the CDR3. The sample here was peripheral blood, taken after recovery from COVID-19. The chain links TRBV24-1 to TRBJ2-5; TRBD1 matches 7 bases. This receptor was identified in a human donor who had recovered from COVID-19. The CDR3 spells CATSSGQDGETQYF. In nucleotides, the CDR3 is TGTGCCACCAGTTCCGGACAGGACGGAGAGACCCAGTACTTC.